The clone carrying this T cell receptor (beta chain) was detected ten times or more. What it binds is not known. The germline CDR1 and CDR2 sequences are ENHRY and SYGVKD. The CDR3 length is 14 residues. With V trimmed by 10 bases and J by 4 bases, 7 bases remained unmatched. CD4+ cells of the naive, central memory, regulatory and stem cell-like memory types were sorted via CD45RO/CCR7/CD25/CD127/CD95/CD27. Purity above 98% was achieved in all sorted populations. The sample belongs to a study of beta chain features in type 1 diabetes. On the study more broadly: Patients did not differ from healthy donors in age, gender or cell yield.

Expressed TCRB transcripts were sequenced because the isolated RNA had all been reverse transcribed beforehand. Libraries were prepared by immunoSEQ multiplex PCR; TCRdb keeps only in-frame clonotypes and omits some of them. The data hold some 350,000 clones, with 8% to 10% observed a single time. Notes on the study in general: Among patients with Type 1 diabetes, TCRB CDR3s were moderately but significantly shorter in every one of the four CD4+ subsets. The VDJ junctions of type 1 diabetes patients carried fewer insertions and more deletions.

The chain combines TRBV10-3 with TRBJ2-7; 13 nucleotides line up with TRBD2. The sequence derives from a man between 25 and 39 years old with type 1 diabetes. The source material was central memory CD4+ T cells from blood. This CDR3 reads CATGGTSGVYEQYF. The CDR3 DNA is TGTGCCACCGGAGGGACTAGCGGGGTTTACGAGCAGTACTTC.